Listed below are T cell receptor beta chains from one sample, sequenced in a study of shared clonotypes between healthy human individuals. Using immunoSEQ multiplex PCR, the repertoire was profiled, and TCRdb retains in-frame clones only, with some absent. Seen here are around 2.1 million clones, about 93% observed once, and the top ten hold 1.7%. Source material: naive CD8+ T cells from PBMCs. These receptors were collected from a man between 18 and 35 years old in good health. Some clones in this sample may be carry-over from other donors' samples. The CDR3 runs from the conserved cysteine through the conserved F or W. A D gene is named only where the DNA matches it firmly. Not every row has a clone size; where given, it reads once, few, many or a size class.

clone_size j_call v_call d_call cdr3_nt cdr3_aa
. TRBJ2-5 TRBV28 . TGTGCCAGCAGTTTGATTTCGGGAGAGACCCAGTACTTC CASSLISGETQYF
. TRBJ2-1 TRBV5-1 . TGCGCCAGCAGCTTTCGGACCCCGGATGAGCAGTTCTTC CASSFRTPDEQFF
once TRBJ2-3 TRBV7-2 . TGTGCCAGCAGTGGGCTATTCAGCACAGATACGCAGTATTTT CASSGLFSTDTQYF
once TRBJ2-3 TRBV28 . TGTGCCAGCAGTTTTAAAGGAGATACGCAGTATTTT CASSFKGDTQYF
. TRBJ1-1 TRBV28 . TGTGCCAGCGGAAAACAGACTATGAACACTGAAGCTTTCTTT CASGKQTMNTEAFF
. TRBJ1-1 TRBV10-3 . TGTGCCATCAGTGACCGGTACCAGGTGAACACTGAAGCTTTCTTT CAISDRYQVNTEAFF
. TRBJ2-1 TRBV5-1 TRBD2 TGCGCCAGCAGCTTGGCAAGACTAGCGGGGTACAATGAGCAGTTCTTC CASSLARLAGYNEQFF
few TRBJ1-1 TRBV5-1 . TGCGCCAGCAGCCAACCCGGGAGAAACACTGAAGCTTTCTTT CASSQPGRNTEAFF
once TRBJ2-3 TRBV27 . TGTGCCAGCAGTTTTCAGTACTCAGACACAGATACGCAGTATTTT CASSFQYSDTDTQYF
. TRBJ2-3 TRBV9 . TGTGCCAGCAGCACCCCGTTAGGGGATAACACAGATACGCAGTATTTT CASSTPLGDNTDTQYF
. TRBJ1-1 TRBV7-2 TRBD1 TGTGCCAGCAGCTTAGAGGCAGGGGGCATAGGGACTGAAGCTTTCTTT CASSLEAGGIGTEAFF
. TRBJ2-2 TRBV7-3 TRBD2 TGTGCCAGCAGCCCAGGACTAGCGGGAGAGCTCACCGGGGAGCTGTTTTTT CASSPGLAGELTGELFF
. TRBJ2-7 TRBV19 . TGTGCCAGTAGTATTGACAGTTCCTACGAGCAGTACTTC CASSIDSSYEQYF
. TRBJ2-3 TRBV7-2 . TGTGCCAGCAGCTTATTTTTCTTAGGGGTAGCTGCAGATACGCAGTATTTT CASSLFFLGVAADTQYF
. TRBJ2-6 TRBV4-1 . TGCGCCAGCAGCCAAGATGGGCGGGGGCTGGGAGGGGCCAACGTCCTGACTTTC CASSQDGRGLGGANVLTF
. TRBJ1-1 TRBV2 . TGTGCCAGCAGTGAAGGGGGTAGGAACACTGAAGCTTTCTTT CASSEGGRNTEAFF
. TRBJ2-7 TRBV27 TRBD2 TGTGCCAGTAGACTAGCGGGAGTACCGTCCTACGAGCAGTACTTC CASRLAGVPSYEQYF
. TRBJ2-7 TRBV15 . TGTGCCACCAGCAGAGGGGTAGGCAGCTCCTACGAGCAGTACTTC CATSRGVGSSYEQYF
. TRBJ1-1 TRBV19 TRBD1 TGTGCCAGTAGTATGCATCGGGACAGGGCGGTCGGCACTGAAGCTTTCTTT CASSMHRDRAVGTEAFF
. TRBJ2-5 TRBV7-6 . TGTGCCAGCAGCGCGGGGGCAGAGACCCAGTACTTC CASSAGAETQYF
. TRBJ2-3 TRBV14 . TGTGCCAGCAGCCAAGCGCAGGGGTTCACAGATACGCAGTATTTT CASSQAQGFTDTQYF
once TRBJ2-3 TRBV11-2 . TGTGCCAGCAGCTTACGACCCGGGATTAGCACAGATACGCAGTATTTT CASSLRPGISTDTQYF
. TRBJ1-3 TRBV7-9 . TGTGCCAGCAGCTTGTCGAAGATCGACAGGAGCTCTGGAAACACCATATATTTT CASSLSKIDRSSGNTIYF
. TRBJ2-2 TRBV28 . TGTGCCAGCAGCCCCCTTGGGGGCACCGGGGAGCTGTTTTTT CASSPLGGTGELFF
once TRBJ2-3 TRBV28 TRBD2 TGTGCCAGCAGCACCCCGGGCGGGAGGGCCGAGATAACAGATACGCAGTATTTT CASSTPGGRAEITDTQYF
few TRBJ1-1 TRBV5-6 . TGTGCCAGCAGCTTGTTCTCTAACACTGAAGCTTTCTTT CASSLFSNTEAFF
. TRBJ1-2 TRBV6-6 . TGTGCCAGCAGTTACGGGCGTGGGTATGGCTACACCTTC CASSYGRGYGYTF
. TRBJ1-5 TRBV4-3 TRBD1 TGCGCCAGCAGCCAAGACAGGACAGGTGGCAATCAGCCCCAGCATTTT CASSQDRTGGNQPQHF
. TRBJ2-1 TRBV7-9 . TGTGCCAGCAGCTTTTCACAGCCCAATGAGCAGTTCTTC CASSFSQPNEQFF
. TRBJ2-7 TRBV4-1 . TGCGCCAGCAGCCAAGGGAGGGACGGATACGAGCAGTACTTC CASSQGRDGYEQYF
. TRBJ2-7 TRBV19 TRBD2 TGTGCCAGTAGTCCCCGGACTAGCACCTACGAGCAGTACTTC CASSPRTSTYEQYF
. TRBJ1-2 TRBV5-5 . TGTGCCAGCAGCTTGGATTTGGGGGGCCCCACCGGGGGCTACACCTTC CASSLDLGGPTGGYTF
. TRBJ2-2 TRBV30 . TGTGCCTGGAGCGCCTTATTTGCCGGGGAGCTGTTTTTT CAWSALFAGELFF
. TRBJ2-7 TRBV9 . TGTGCCAGCAGCGTAGCAGGGGGGACGTACGAGCAGTACTTC CASSVAGGTYEQYF
. TRBJ1-2 TRBV30 . TGTGCCTGGAGTGGCGGTTGGGGCTACACCTTC CAWSGGWGYTF
. TRBJ2-7 TRBV29-1 . TGCAGCGTTGAAGATCGCACGGGTGGGGAACATTCCTACGAGCAGTACTTC CSVEDRTGGEHSYEQYF
. TRBJ2-7 TRBV6-1 . TGTGCCAGCAGTGCCCGGGACCTTGTGGCCTACGAGCAGTACTTC CASSARDLVAYEQYF
. TRBJ2-7 TRBV19 . TGTGCCAGTAGTATAGACAGGGGATACGAGCAGTACTTC CASSIDRGYEQYF
. TRBJ2-1 TRBV7-9 . TGTGCCAGCAGCCCCGGTGCCGCCGGGAATCATGAGCAGTTCTTC CASSPGAAGNHEQFF
. TRBJ2-2 TRBV11-3 TRBD2 TGTGCCAGCAGCTTAGATTTCTTAGCGGGAGAATCCACCGGGGAGCTGTTTTTT CASSLDFLAGESTGELFF
. TRBJ2-3 TRBV6-6 . TGTGCCAGCAGGACATATCTCACAGATACGCAGTATTTT CASRTYLTDTQYF
. TRBJ2-5 TRBV5-1 TRBD2 TGCGCCAGCAGCTCACCGGGACTAGCGGGAGGGTGGGGAGAGACCCAGTACTTC CASSSPGLAGGWGETQYF
. TRBJ1-1 TRBV27 . TGTGCCAGCAGTTCCAGGGCTAACCAGAACACTGAAGCTTTCTTT CASSSRANQNTEAFF
. TRBJ2-7 TRBV19 TRBD2 TGTGCCACCCAATCACTAGCGGGGCCATTGTACGAGCAGTACTTC CATQSLAGPLYEQYF
. TRBJ2-3 TRBV27 . TGTGCCAGCAGTTTATCAGCGGATAGCACAGATACGCAGTATTTT CASSLSADSTDTQYF
. TRBJ2-5 TRBV9 TRBD2 TGTGCCAGCAGCGCGGGTGGCGGGAGATCAGAGACCCAGTACTTC CASSAGGGRSETQYF
. TRBJ2-2 TRBV30 . TGTGCCTGGTGGAAGGGGGAAGGGACCGGGGAGCTGTTTTTT CAWWKGEGTGELFF
. TRBJ1-2 TRBV4-2 . TGTGCCAGCAGCCACCTGGTCCGGGCCTATGGCTACACCTTC CASSHLVRAYGYTF
. TRBJ1-1 TRBV5-6 . TGTGCCAGCAGCTTGGTCGGGGATACTGAAGCTTTCTTT CASSLVGDTEAFF
. TRBJ2-1 TRBV7-9 . TGTGCCAGCAGCTTAGTTTGGGGAACCTACAATGAGCAGTTCTTC CASSLVWGTYNEQFF
. TRBJ2-1 TRBV11-2 TRBD1 TGTGCCAGCACCCGCCCGAGGGACAGGGGATCCAATGAGCAGTTCTTC CASTRPRDRGSNEQFF
. TRBJ2-7 TRBV4-1 . TGCGCCAGCAGCCAAGGACCCGGCGAGCAGTACTTC CASSQGPGEQYF
. TRBJ2-2 TRBV28 . TGTGCCAGCGGAACCCGACGGTGGGGTTACACCGGGGAGCTGTTTTTT CASGTRRWGYTGELFF
. TRBJ1-2 TRBV14 TRBD1 TGTGCCAGCAGCCACGACAGGGGCCCCCTCTATGGCTACACCTTC CASSHDRGPLYGYTF
. TRBJ2-2 TRBV9 . TGTGCCAGCAGCGTAGCTGCAGGGCCCGGGGAGCTGTTTTTT CASSVAAGPGELFF
. TRBJ2-1 TRBV7-9 . TGTGCCAGCAGCCTCGTAGGGTACAATGAGCAGTTCTTC CASSLVGYNEQFF
. TRBJ1-5 TRBV28 TRBD1 TGTGCCAGCAGCCGCGGGACAGCGAGGTTTCAGCCCCAGCATTTT CASSRGTARFQPQHF
. TRBJ1-6 TRBV15 . TGTGCCACCAGTCACCGGCCCGGGACGGCGAATTCACCCCTCCACTTT CATSHRPGTANSPLHF
. TRBJ2-4 TRBV28 . TGTGCCAGCAGTTTACGGGGTAACATTCAGTACTTC CASSLRGNIQYF
. TRBJ2-7 TRBV9 TRBD1 TGTGCCAGCAGCGTAGACTGGGACAGGGACTTCTACGAGCAGTACTTC CASSVDWDRDFYEQYF